These 17 T cell receptor beta chains share one sample of origin, sequenced in a study of OX40 agonist ivuxolimab in advanced cancers. TCRdb's table, derived via immunoSEQ multiplex PCR, lists solely in-frame clones and lacks some. Of tens of thousands of clones listed, approximately 90% were seen once; the top ten hold less than 6%. The sample was CD4+ or CD8+ T cells sorted from blood, taken in a trial of the OX40 agonist ivuxolimab. The receptors were gathered from an adult with an advanced solid tumor such as melanoma, head and neck, liver or kidney cancer.

The genes are TRBV11-3 and TRBJ1-2; possibly TRBD1 for D (5 bases). Germline V CDR1 and CDR2: SGHNT, YENEEA. This CDR3 is 15 amino acids long. V was clipped by 0 bases and J by 5 bases, with 13 bases between them. For the CDR3, the DNA is TGTGCCAGCAGCTTAGATCCCTCAGGGAGGTATGGCTACACCTTC. Protein product: CASSLDPSGRYGYTF.

The J gene is TRBJ2-2, the V gene TRBV7-9; D not resolved. This CDR3 comprises 18 residues. The germline V gene encodes CDR1 SEHNR and CDR2 FQNEAQ (reference sequence). V lost 1 base and J lost 6, with 21 bases in between. DNA of the CDR3: TGTGCCAGCAGCTTAGGGTCGTTCCGGGCCCATCGGGCCGGGGAGCTGTTTTTT. Translation: CASSLGSFRAHRAGELFF.

This chain uses TRBV7-8 with TRBJ2-1; D unresolved. V lost 1 base to trimming and J lost 8 bases, with 15 bases between them. The CDR3 is made up of 15 amino acids. CDR1 and CDR2 from the germline V gene are SGHVS and FQNEAQ. The CDR3 region is CASSLVRTIDYEQFF. Written as DNA, the CDR3 is TGTGCCAGCAGCTTAGTCCGGACCATAGACTATGAGCAGTTCTTC.

This chain connects TRBV18 to TRBJ2-1; 8 nucleotides line up with TRBD2. The length of the CDR3 is 17 residues. Unmatched junction bases numbered 7, after V lost 0 bases and J lost 3 bases. Germline V gene sequence: CDR1 KGHSH, CDR2 LQKENI. The CDR3 DNA is TGTGCCAGCTCACCACCTTCTACGGGAGGGGTCTACAATGAGCAGTTCTTC. Translating gives CASSPPSTGGVYNEQFF.

The CDR3: CASSPLGMNTEAFF. CDR3 DNA sequence: TGTGCCAGCAGCCCTCTCGGGATGAACACTGAAGCTTTCTTT. The rearrangement links TRBV7-8 to TRBJ1-1; D remains unclear. The CDR3 length is 14 residues. Trimming left V 5 bases short and J 0 bases short, with 10 bases between. Germline CDR1 reads SGHVS; CDR2 reads FQNEAQ.

This chain connects TRBV19 to TRBJ2-5, with D perhaps TRBD2 (6 bases). V gave up 4 bases and J gave up 5 bases, with 17 bases separating them. The V gene's germline CDR1 is LNHDA and CDR2 SQIVND (reference sequence). This CDR3 is 15 amino acids long. The CDR3 DNA reads TGTGCCAGTAGTACGGCCTCGGCGGGAATGGAGACCCAGTACTTC. It yields the protein CASSTASAGMETQYF.

This chain connects TRBV28 to TRBJ1-6; 8 bases line up with TRBD1. CDR3 size: 16 residues. Germline CDR1 MDHEN, CDR2 SYDVKM. DNA for the CDR3: TGTGCAACCCGACAGGGGCATTGGTCTTATAATTCACCCCTCCACTTT. It is translated as CATRQGHWSYNSPLHF.

V gene TRBV27 combines with J gene TRBJ2-6; tentative D call: TRBD1 (8 bases). This CDR3 is 18 amino acids long. V gave up 5 bases and J gave up 0 bases, with 17 bases separating them. Germline CDR1 reads MNHEY; CDR2 reads SMNVEV (reference sequence). The CDR3 loop reads CASSRTGRELSGANVLTF. Written as DNA, the CDR3 is TGTGCCAGCAGTCGGACAGGGAGGGAGCTCTCTGGGGCCAACGTCCTGACTTTC.

The CDR3 region is CAWSVSPFGTGELFF. For the CDR3, the DNA is TGTGCCTGGAGTGTATCCCCCTTTGGGACCGGGGAGCTGTTTTTT. The J gene is TRBJ2-2, the V gene TRBV30; D is undetermined. This CDR3 is built from 15 residues. Germline-derived CDR1 and CDR2 are GTSNPN and SVGIG (reference sequence). Trimming removed 0 bases at V and 5 bases at J, with 13 bases between.

The chain joins TRBV7-2 to TRBJ2-7, with a weak D call TRBD2 (6 bases). Germline CDR1 reads SGHTA; CDR2 reads FQGNSA. The CDR3 covers 14 residues. The V end was cut by 2 bases, the J end by 7 bases, with 15 bases between. CDR3 residues: CASSLSGVRWEQYF. In DNA, the CDR3 is TGTGCCAGCAGCTTATCGGGAGTTCGGTGGGAGCAGTACTTC. The full variable domain, completed using reference TRBV7-2 and TRBJ2-7, is GAGVSQSPSNKVTEKGKDVELRCDPISGHTALYWYRQSLGQGLEFLIYFQGNSAPDKSGLPSDRFSAERTGGSVSTLTIQRTQQEDSAVYLCASSLSGVRWEQYFGPGTRLTVT.

The chain recombines TRBV6-5 with TRBJ1-1, with a possible D match to TRBD1 (5 bases). The CDR3 contains 15 residues. CDR1 and CDR2 (germline): MNHEY, SVGAGI. V dropped 4 bases and J dropped 4 bases, with 16 bases sitting between them. For the CDR3, the DNA is TGTGCCAGCAGTTCGACCCAGGGATTGGGCACTGAAGCTTTCTTT. As protein: CASSSTQGLGTEAFF.

Written as DNA, the CDR3 is TGTGCCAGCAGTTACTCGCGAGGGCCGAGCACAGATACGCAGTATTTT. Its protein product is CASSYSRGPSTDTQYF. This chain links TRBV6-5 with TRBJ2-3; possibly TRBD2 for D (5 bases). The length of the CDR3 is 16 residues. Germline CDR1 reads MNHEY; CDR2 reads SVGAGI. V was pared by 0 bases and J by 0 bases, with 10 bases between.

Only a few counts were recorded for this clone. This sequence joins TRBV30 and TRBJ2-5, with D possibly matching TRBD1 (6 bases). V gave up 0 bases and J gave up 4 bases, with 6 bases separating them. CDR3 size: 12 residues. Germline lookup yields CDR1 GTSNPN and CDR2 SVGIG (reference sequence). CDR3 amino acids: CAWSVQGETQYF. The CDR3, as DNA: TGTGCCTGGAGTGTACAGGGAGAGACCCAGTACTTC.

The V call is TRBV7-8, the J call TRBJ1-5, with D unclear. The CDR3 consists of 15 residues. Germline lookup yields CDR1 SGHVS and CDR2 FQNEAQ. Trimming left V 0 bases short and J 2 bases short, with 8 bases between. CDR3 sequence reads: CASSLASGGNQPQHF. In DNA form, the CDR3 reads TGTGCCAGCAGCTTAGCGTCCGGGGGCAATCAGCCCCAGCATTTT.

V is TRBV18 and J is TRBJ2-3; D assignment may be TRBD1 or TRBD2 (5 bases each). V was trimmed by 0 bases and J by 0 bases, leaving 13 bases between them. The CDR3 has 17 residues. CDR1 and CDR2 (germline): KGHSH, LQKENI. This chain's CDR3 is CASSPPGPGVSTDTQYF. CDR3 DNA sequence: TGTGCCAGCTCACCACCGGGGCCCGGGGTTAGCACAGATACGCAGTATTTT. The complete variable domain, with remaining parts taken from reference TRBV18 and TRBJ2-3, reads NAGVMQNPRHLVRRRGQEARLRCSPMKGHSHVYWYRQLPEEGLKFMVYLQKENIIDESGMPKERFSAEFPKEGPSILRIQQVVRGDSAAYFCASSPPGPGVSTDTQYFGPGTRLTVL.

Here the CDR3 DNA reads TGTGCCAGCAGCCCACAACCCGGGGAGGGTAGCACTGAAGCTTTCTTT. It specifies CASSPQPGEGSTEAFF. This chain connects TRBV7-9 to TRBJ1-1; D is undetermined. Trimming shortened V by 5 bases and J by 4 bases, and 20 bases separated the two germline ends. CDR1 is SEHNR and CDR2 is FQNEAQ in the germline V gene (reference sequence). The CDR3 is 16 amino acids.

The gene calls are TRBV25-1 and TRBJ2-1, with D perhaps assigned TRBD1 or TRBD2 (6 bases each). Germline loops: CDR1 MGHDK, CDR2 SYGVNS. CDR3 length: 14 amino acids. V dropped 6 bases and J dropped 15 bases, with 24 bases sitting between them. The CDR3 protein is CASSVAAQGTVPFF. CDR3 DNA: TGTGCCAGCAGCGTAGCGGCCCAGGGGACGGTTCCGTTCTTC.